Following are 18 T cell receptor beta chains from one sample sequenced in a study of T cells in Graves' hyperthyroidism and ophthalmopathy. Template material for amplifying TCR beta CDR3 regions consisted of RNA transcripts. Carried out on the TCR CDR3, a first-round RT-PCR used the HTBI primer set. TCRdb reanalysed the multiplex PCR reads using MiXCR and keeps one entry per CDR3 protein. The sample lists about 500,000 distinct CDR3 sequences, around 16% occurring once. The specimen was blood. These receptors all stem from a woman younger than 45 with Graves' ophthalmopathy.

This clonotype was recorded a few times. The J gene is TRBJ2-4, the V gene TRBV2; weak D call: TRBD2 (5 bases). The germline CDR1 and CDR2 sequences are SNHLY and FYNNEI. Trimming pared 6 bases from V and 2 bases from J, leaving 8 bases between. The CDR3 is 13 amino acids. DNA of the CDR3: TGTGCCAGCAGGTGGGAGCCCAAAAACATTCAGTACTTC. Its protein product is CASRWEPKNIQYF.

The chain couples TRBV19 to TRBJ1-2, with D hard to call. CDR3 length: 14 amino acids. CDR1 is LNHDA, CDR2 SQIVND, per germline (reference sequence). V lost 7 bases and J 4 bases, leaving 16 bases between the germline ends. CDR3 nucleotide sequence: TGTGCCAGTAATTCCTTCGGACTGAGCTATGGCTACACCTTC. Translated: CASNSFGLSYGYTF.

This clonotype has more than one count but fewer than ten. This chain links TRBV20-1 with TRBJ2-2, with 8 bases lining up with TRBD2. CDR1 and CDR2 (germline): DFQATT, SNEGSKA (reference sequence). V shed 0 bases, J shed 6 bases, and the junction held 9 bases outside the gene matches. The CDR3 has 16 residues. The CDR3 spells CSARDRSGRGAGELFF. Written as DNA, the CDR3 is TGCAGTGCTAGAGATAGGAGCGGGAGAGGGGCCGGGGAGCTGTTTTTT.

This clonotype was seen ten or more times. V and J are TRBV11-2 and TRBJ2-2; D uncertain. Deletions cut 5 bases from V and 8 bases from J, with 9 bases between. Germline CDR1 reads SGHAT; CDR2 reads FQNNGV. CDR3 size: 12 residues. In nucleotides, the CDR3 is TGTGCCAGCAGCCCCCTGCTGGGGGAGCTGTTTTTT. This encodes CASSPLLGELFF.

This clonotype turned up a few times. The CDR3 region has the DNA TGTGCCAGCAGTTTTACCCCTGGGGGCGAGCAGTACTTC. Its protein is CASSFTPGGEQYF. The chain employs TRBV27 and TRBJ2-7, with D perhaps assigned TRBD1 or TRBD2 (5 bases each). CDR3 length: 13 amino acids. Germline CDR1 is MNHEY and CDR2 is SMNVEV (reference sequence). V was shortened by 3 bases and J by 6 bases, with 12 bases between the two germline ends.

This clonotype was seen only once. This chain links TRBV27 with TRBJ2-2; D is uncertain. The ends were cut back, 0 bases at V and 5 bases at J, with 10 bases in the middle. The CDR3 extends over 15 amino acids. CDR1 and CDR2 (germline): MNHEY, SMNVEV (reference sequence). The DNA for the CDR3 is TGTGCCAGCAGTTTATCGCAGGATATTACCGGGGAGCTGTTTTTT. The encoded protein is CASSLSQDITGELFF.

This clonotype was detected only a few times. This CDR3 reads CASSQGRSTDTQYF. CDR3 nucleotides: TGCGCCAGCAGCCAAGGGCGAAGCACAGATACGCAGTATTTT. The rearrangement joins TRBV4-3 to TRBJ2-3; D not resolved. V gave up 1 base and J gave up 0 bases, with 5 bases separating them. The CDR3 totals 14 residues. Germline lookup yields CDR1 LGHNA and CDR2 YSLEER.

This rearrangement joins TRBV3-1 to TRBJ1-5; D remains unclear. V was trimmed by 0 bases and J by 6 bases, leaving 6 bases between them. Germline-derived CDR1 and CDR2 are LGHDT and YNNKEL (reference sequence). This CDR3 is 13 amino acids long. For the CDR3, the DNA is TGTGCCAGCAGCCAAGAAGGAGTTCAGCCCCAGCATTTT. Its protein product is CASSQEGVQPQHF.

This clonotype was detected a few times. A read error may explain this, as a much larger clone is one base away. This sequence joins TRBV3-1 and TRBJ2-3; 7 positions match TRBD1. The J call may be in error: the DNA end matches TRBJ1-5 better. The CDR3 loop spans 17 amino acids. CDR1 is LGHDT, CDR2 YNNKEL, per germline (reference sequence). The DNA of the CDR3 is TGTGCCAGCAGCCAAGAGGTAGCGGGAGGTGGGACAGATACGCAGCATTTT. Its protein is CASSQEVAGGGTDTQHF.

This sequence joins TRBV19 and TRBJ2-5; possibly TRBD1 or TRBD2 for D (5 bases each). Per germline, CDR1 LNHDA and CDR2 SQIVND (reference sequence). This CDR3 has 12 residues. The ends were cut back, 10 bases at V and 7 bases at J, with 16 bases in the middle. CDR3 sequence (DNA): TGTGCCACTATGAGGGGCTCCGGGACCCAGTACTTC. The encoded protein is CATMRGSGTQYF.

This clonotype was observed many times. The CDR3 here is CASSFAFGSTDTQYF. CDR3 nucleotide sequence: TGTGCCAGCAGTTTTGCGTTCGGATCCACAGATACGCAGTATTTT. The chain uses TRBV6-2 or TRBV6-3 and TRBJ2-3; D is uncertain. This CDR3 has 15 residues. CDR1 is MNHEY and CDR2 is SVGEGT in the germline V gene. V was cut by 4 bases and J by 2 bases, with 13 bases left in between.

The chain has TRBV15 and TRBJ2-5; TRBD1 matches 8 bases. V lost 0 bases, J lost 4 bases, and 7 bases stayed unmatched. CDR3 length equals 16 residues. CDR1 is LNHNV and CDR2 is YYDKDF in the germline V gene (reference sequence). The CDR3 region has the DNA TGTGCCACCAGCAGAGAGCGGACAGGGAGTCCAGAGACCCAGTACTTC. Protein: CATSRERTGSPETQYF.

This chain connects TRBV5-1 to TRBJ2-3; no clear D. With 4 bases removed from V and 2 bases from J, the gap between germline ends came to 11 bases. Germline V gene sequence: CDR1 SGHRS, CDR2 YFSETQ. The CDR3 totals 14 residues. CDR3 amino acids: CASSLDRNTDTQYF. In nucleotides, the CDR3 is TGCGCCAGCAGCCTAGACCGAAACACAGATACGCAGTATTTT.

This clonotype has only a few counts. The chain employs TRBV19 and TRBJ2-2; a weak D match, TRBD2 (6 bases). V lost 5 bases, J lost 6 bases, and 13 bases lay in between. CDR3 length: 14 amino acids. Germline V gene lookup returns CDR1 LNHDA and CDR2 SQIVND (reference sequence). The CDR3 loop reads CASSQFGGAGELFF. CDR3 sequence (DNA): TGTGCCAGTAGTCAATTCGGCGGGGCCGGGGAGCTGTTTTTT.

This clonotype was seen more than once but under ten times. The CDR3 bases are TGTGCCCGTCGACCGAAACAGGGGTACTACGAGCAGTACTTC. Translating gives CARRPKQGYYEQYF. The V gene is TRBV27, the J gene TRBJ2-7; 7 bases are shared with TRBD1. Germline V gene lookup returns CDR1 MNHEY and CDR2 SMNVEV (reference sequence). This CDR3 has 14 residues. V lost 11 bases to trimming and J lost 3 bases; unmatched junction nucleotides: 13.

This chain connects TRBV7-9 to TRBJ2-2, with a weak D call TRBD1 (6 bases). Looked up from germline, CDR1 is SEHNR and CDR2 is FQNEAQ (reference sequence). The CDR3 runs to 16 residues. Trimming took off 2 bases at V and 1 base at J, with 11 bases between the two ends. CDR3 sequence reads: CASSLNPGENTGELFF. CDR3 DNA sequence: TGTGCCAGCAGCTTAAATCCAGGGGAGAACACCGGGGAGCTGTTTTTT.

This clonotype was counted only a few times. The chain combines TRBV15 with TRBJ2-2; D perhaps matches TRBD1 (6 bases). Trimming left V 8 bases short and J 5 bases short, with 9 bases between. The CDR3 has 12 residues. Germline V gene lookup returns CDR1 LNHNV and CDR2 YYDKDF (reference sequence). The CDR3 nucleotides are TGTGCCACCGAGGGGGAAACCGGGGAGCTGTTTTTT. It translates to CATEGETGELFF.

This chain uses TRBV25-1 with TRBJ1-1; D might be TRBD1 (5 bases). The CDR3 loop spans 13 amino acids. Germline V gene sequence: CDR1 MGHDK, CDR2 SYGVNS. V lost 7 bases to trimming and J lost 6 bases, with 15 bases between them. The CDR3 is CASTQGRTAEAFF. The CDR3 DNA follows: TGTGCCAGCACCCAGGGCCGAACCGCTGAAGCTTTCTTT.